The present T cell receptor (beta chain) was sequenced within a study of OX40 agonist ivuxolimab in advanced cancers. Study background: Ivuxolimab is an agonistic anti-OX40 (CD134) antibody, and patients were treated with it. Each dose-escalation patient presented with hepatocellular carcinoma, melanoma, renal cell or head and neck cancer. Partial responses were recorded for three patients, including one with hepatocellular carcinoma and two with cutaneous melanoma. Study results and limitations: Expanded clones tended on average to be more numerous among CD8+ T cells than CD4+.

Profiling relied on immunoSEQ multiplex PCR, and the TCRdb table lists in-frame clones only, not all of them. The sample holds around 83,000 clones, around 90% seen once. Trimming at V came to 2 bases and at J to 3 bases, leaving 4 bases not matched to a gene. The CDR3 contains 15 residues. The germline V gene encodes CDR1 ENHRY and CDR2 SYGVKD. In the case of this clone: The antigen is undetermined.

This receptor was identified in an adult with an advanced solid tumor such as melanoma, head and neck, liver or kidney cancer. Sequenced material: CD4+ or CD8+ T cells sorted from blood, taken in a trial of the OX40 agonist ivuxolimab. The V gene is TRBV10-3, the J gene TRBJ1-5; 7 nucleotides align to TRBD1. This CDR3 reads CAISETGQPNQPQHF. The CDR3 DNA follows: TGTGCCATCAGTGAGACGGGACAGCCCAATCAGCCCCAGCATTTT.